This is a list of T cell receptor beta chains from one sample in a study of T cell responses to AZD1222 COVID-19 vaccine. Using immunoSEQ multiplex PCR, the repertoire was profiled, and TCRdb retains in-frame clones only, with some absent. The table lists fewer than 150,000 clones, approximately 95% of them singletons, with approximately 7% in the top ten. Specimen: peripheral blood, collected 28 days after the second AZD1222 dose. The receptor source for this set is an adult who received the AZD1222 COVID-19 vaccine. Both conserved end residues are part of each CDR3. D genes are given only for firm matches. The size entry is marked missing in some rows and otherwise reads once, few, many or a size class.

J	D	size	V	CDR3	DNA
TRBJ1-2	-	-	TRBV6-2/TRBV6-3	CASSSPRAGDYGYTF	TGTGCCAGCAGTTCCCCCCGGGCAGGGGACTATGGCTACACCTTC
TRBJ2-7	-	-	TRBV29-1	CSVELQDYEQYF	TGCAGCGTTGAGCTACAGGACTACGAGCAGTACTTC
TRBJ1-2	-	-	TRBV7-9	CASSLGVDNYGYTF	TGTGCCAGCAGCCTGGGAGTCGATAACTATGGCTACACCTTC
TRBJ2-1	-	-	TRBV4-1	CASSQRGGQTSYNEQFF	TGCGCCAGCAGCCAGAGGGGGGGTCAGACGTCCTACAATGAGCAGTTCTTC
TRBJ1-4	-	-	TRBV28	CASSLLWDEKLFF	TGTGCCAGCAGCCTCTTGTGGGACGAAAAACTGTTTTTT
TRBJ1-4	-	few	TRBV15	CATSRDSENEKLFF	TGTGCCACCAGCAGAGATTCGGAGAATGAAAAACTGTTTTTT
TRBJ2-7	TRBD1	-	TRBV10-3	CAISGQGGAYEQYF	TGTGCCATCAGTGGACAGGGGGGCGCCTACGAGCAGTACTTC
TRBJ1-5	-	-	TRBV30	CAWSVGEESQPQHF	TGTGCCTGGAGTGTTGGGGAGGAGAGTCAGCCCCAGCATTTT
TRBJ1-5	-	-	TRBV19	CASSIRRPDQPQHF	TGTGCCAGTAGTATAAGGCGGCCAGATCAGCCCCAGCATTTT
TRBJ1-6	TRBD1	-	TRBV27	CASRPWTGLNSPLHF	TGTGCCAGCAGGCCCTGGACAGGGTTAAATTCACCCCTCCACTTT
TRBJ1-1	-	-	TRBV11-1	CASSLRNGNTEAFF	TGTGCCAGCAGCTTGAGGAATGGGAACACTGAAGCTTTCTTT
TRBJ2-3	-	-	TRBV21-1	CASRQPEDTQYF	TGTGCCAGCAGGCAGCCAGAAGATACGCAGTATTTT
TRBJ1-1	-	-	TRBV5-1	CASSQNTEAFF	TGCGCCAGCAGTCAGAACACTGAAGCTTTCTTT
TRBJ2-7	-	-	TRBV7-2	CATRRGRGYEQYF	TGTGCCACCCGGAGGGGGAGAGGCTACGAGCAGTACTTC
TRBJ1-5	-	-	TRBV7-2	CASSHRDDQPQHF	TGTGCCAGCAGCCACAGGGACGATCAGCCCCAGCATTTT
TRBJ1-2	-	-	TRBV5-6	CASSLEAGGAYGYTF	TGTGCCAGCAGCTTGGAAGCAGGTGGGGCTTATGGCTACACCTTC